This T cell receptor (beta chain) emerged from a study of CD8+CD57+ T cells in acquired aplastic anemia. Study as a whole: Mean DNA quantity obtained from sorted CD4+ and CD8+ cells was 2.5 to 4 ug.

Both TCR beta VDJ combination and CDR3 sequence profiling were carried out. Genomic DNA was the template for this profiling. TCRdb re-analysed the reads in MiXCR, keeping a single row per CDR3 protein. The data contain more than 200,000 distinct CDR3 sequences, about half of them singletons. CD8+CD57+ cell expansion had been shown by flow cytometry in patients chosen for sequencing. Severe acquired aplastic anemia was diagnosed in all patients. Study results and limitations: Patients and controls shared some 30 CD8+ CDR3 sequences.

This clonotype was seen more than once but under ten times. The antigen remains undetermined. V lost 7 bases to trimming and J lost 5 bases; unmatched junction nucleotides: 6. The CDR3 loop spans 13 amino acids. The germline V gene encodes CDR1 SNHLY and CDR2 FYNNEI. This receptor was obtained from a human donor with aplastic anemia. This rearrangement joins TRBV2 to TRBJ1-2; 8 bases fit TRBD1. The source material was sorted CD4+, CD8+, or CD8+CD57+ T cells (not recorded which) from PBMCs. CDR3 bases: TGTGCCAGCATGTTACAGGGGGGTTATGGCTACACCTTC. Its translation is CASMLQGGYGYTF.